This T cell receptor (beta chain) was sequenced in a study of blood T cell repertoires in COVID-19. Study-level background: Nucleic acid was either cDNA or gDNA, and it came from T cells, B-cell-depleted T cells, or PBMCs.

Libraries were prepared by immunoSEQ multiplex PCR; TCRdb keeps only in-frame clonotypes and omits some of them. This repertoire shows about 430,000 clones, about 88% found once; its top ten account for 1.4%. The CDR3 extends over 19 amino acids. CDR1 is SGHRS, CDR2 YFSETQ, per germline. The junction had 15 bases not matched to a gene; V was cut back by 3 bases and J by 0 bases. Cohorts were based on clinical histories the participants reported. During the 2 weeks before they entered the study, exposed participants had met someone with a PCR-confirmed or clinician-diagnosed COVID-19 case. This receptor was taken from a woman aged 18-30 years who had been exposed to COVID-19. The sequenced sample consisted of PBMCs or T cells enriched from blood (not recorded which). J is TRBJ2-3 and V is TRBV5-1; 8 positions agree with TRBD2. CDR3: CASSWGSTSGGFSTDTQYF. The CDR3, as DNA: TGCGCCAGCAGCTGGGGATCAACTAGCGGTGGATTTAGCACAGATACGCAGTATTTT.